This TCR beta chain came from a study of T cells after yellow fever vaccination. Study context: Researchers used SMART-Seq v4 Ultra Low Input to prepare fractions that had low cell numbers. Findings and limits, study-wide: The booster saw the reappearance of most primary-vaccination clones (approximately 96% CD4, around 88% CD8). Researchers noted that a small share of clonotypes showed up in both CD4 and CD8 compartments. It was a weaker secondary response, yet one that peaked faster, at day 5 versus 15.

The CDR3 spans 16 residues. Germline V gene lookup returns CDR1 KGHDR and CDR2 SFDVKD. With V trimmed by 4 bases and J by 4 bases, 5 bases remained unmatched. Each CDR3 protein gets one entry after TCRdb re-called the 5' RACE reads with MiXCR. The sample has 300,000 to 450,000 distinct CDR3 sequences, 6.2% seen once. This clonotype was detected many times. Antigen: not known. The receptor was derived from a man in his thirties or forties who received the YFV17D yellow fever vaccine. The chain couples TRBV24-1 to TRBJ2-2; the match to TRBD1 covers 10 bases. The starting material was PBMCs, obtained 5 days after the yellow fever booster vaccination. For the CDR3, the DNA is TGTGCCACCAGTGACGCCGGGACAGGGGTCACCGGGGAGCTGTTTTTT. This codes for CATSDAGTGVTGELFF.